This T cell receptor (beta chain) was found in a study of blood T cell repertoires in COVID-19 (dated by TCRdb to 2020 to 2021). Turning to the overall study: Collaborator samples came from the United States, Italy and Spain and covered acute and convalescent phases of COVID-19. The material from the prospective study consisted of cDNA or gDNA derived from T cells, B-cell-depleted T cells, or PBMCs. Subjects who had been exposed to COVID-19, were actively infected with it, or had recovered from it provided the deeply sampled blood TCRbeta repertoires that made up the dataset. The repertoires were released in a freely available public database meant as a resource for research on the immune response to SARS-CoV-2. Samples came from the ongoing ImmuneRACE study (first 160 participants) plus 1,254 subjects from 6 global collaborators. Nearly every sample came with metadata listing a de-identified subject ID, COVID-19 status, age in years and sex. HLA class I and class II types, where available, came from metadata supplied by the sample provider rather than from assay-based typing. Overall study outcomes, separate from this receptor: The amount of clinical and demographic metadata varied by source and participant and was provided uncurated.

For CDR1 and CDR2, the germline V gene lists MNHEY and SVGAGI. V sheds 8 bases and J sheds 0 bases, leaving 8 bases between their ends. The CDR3 runs 13 amino acids, cysteine and phenylalanine included. CDR3 DNA only is kept here, 39 bases in frame from base 1. As to this clone: This receptor's antigen is unknown. No per-base quality is available; no much larger clone lies one base away.

TCRbeta CDR3 regions were amplified from genomic DNA by means of the immunoSEQ Assay, a bias-controlled multiplex PCR. As for the authors' bioinformatics: Within the assay, amplification of reference gene primers was used to estimate how many nucleated cells each sample contained. To quantify the absolute abundance of each unique TCRbeta CDR3 rearrangement, sequence reads were collapsed and filtered. Productive Simpson clonality was computed per sample as the square root of Simpson's diversity index over productive rearrangements. Here the immuneACCESS table is served through TCRdb, limited to in-frame sequences with V and J called. Missing clones are a known gap in these copies; in checked studies unresolved V genes cover under half, and the rest lacks a known reason. V and J calls and clone size follow that table, whereas D and trimming were derived from the DNA. For this sample the table gives approximately 250,000 clones, of which approximately 91% were detected only once. The top ten clonotypes cover 0.8% to 1% of the sample.

Participants in the prospective study were enrolled through a virtual design, were aged roughly 18 to 90 years, and lived in 24 United States geographic areas. In the prospective study, cohorts were assigned on the basis of participant-reported clinical history obtained from a screening survey and a study questionnaire. ImmuneRACE Cohort 3 recovered participants were defined by two consecutive negative NP/OP PCR tests, healthcare professional clearance, or symptom resolution. Mobile phlebotomists in the prospective study collected whole blood, serum and a nasopharyngeal or oropharyngeal swab from every participant. Over a roughly 2-month period, participants in the prospective study had the option of providing additional blood draws and questionnaires. Before DNA extraction, prospective study blood samples were shipped either frozen or at room temperature.

This sequence originates from a woman between 25 and 40 years old who had recovered from COVID-19. The chain links TRBV6-5 with TRBJ2-4, with no confidently assigned D gene. The sample was PBMCs or T cells enriched from blood (not recorded which). The DNA sequence reads TGTGCCAGCCGCGTACTAGCCAAAAACATTCAGTACTTC. Translated, it gives CASRVLAKNIQYF.